This entry features one T cell receptor beta chain sequence. The antigen is not known. TCRdb re-called the 5' RACE reads with MiXCR, one entry per CDR3 protein. The sample lists under 700,000 distinct CDR3 sequences, roughly 20% seen once, with approximately 12% in the top ten. This sample is part of a study of T-cell memory formation after mild COVID-19. Across the whole study: TCR clusters were mostly donor specific.

The study, taken as a whole, reports: The study found balanced CD4/CD8 in clones contracting day 15 to 85 and a CD4+ lean in later expanders.

Germline V CDR1 and CDR2: MNHEY, SVGAGI. There are 16 residues in the CDR3. Trimming took 4 bases from V and 3 from J; bases not matched to a gene: 9. This sequence joins TRBV6-5 and TRBJ2-7, with TRBD1 matching over 10 bases. Source material: PBMCs or a T cell subset sorted from them (not recorded which). The TCR sequence derives from an adult woman who had mild COVID-19 (a few samples of this study predate the infection). Cell type and time point are not known. The CDR3 coding sequence is TGTGCCAGCAGTTGGGGTTTTGGACAGGGGGACTACGAGCAGTACTTC. Translated: CASSWGFGQGDYEQYF.